Listed below are T cell receptor beta chains from one sample, sequenced in a study of cytomegalovirus exposure and HLA in healthy donors. Libraries were prepared by immunoSEQ multiplex PCR; TCRdb keeps only in-frame clonotypes and omits some of them. Of about 110,000 clones in the sample, around 75% are singletons; the top ten hold 2.5%. Sequencing input: PBMCs. These receptors came from a man aged 40-50 years in good health and CMV-seronegative. Both conserved end residues are part of each CDR3. D genes are given only for firm matches. A row's size may be missing; if present it is once, few, many or a size class.

J: TRBJ1-5
size: -
V: TRBV4-1
D: -
CDR3: CASSQDQVRVRNQPQHF
DNA: TGCGCCAGCAGCCAAGATCAGGTCAGGGTGCGAAATCAGCCCCAGCATTTT

J: TRBJ1-5
size: few
V: TRBV2
D: -
CDR3: CASRLYPTGQPQHF
DNA: TGTGCCAGCAGACTTTACCCGACAGGCCAGCCCCAGCATTTT

J: TRBJ2-2
size: -
V: TRBV15
D: TRBD1
CDR3: CATRYRGQGNTGELFF
DNA: TGTGCCACCAGGTACCGGGGACAGGGGAACACCGGGGAGCTGTTTTTT

J: TRBJ2-7
size: -
V: TRBV7-9
D: TRBD2
CDR3: CASSLGRGPYEQYF
DNA: TGTGCCAGCAGCTTGGGGAGGGGACCCTACGAGCAGTACTTC

J: TRBJ2-7
size: once
V: TRBV7-9
D: -
CDR3: CASSQEKAAEQYF
DNA: TGTGCCAGCAGCCAAGAAAAGGCGGCCGAGCAGTACTTC

J: TRBJ1-1
size: -
V: TRBV11-2
D: -
CDR3: CASSRNTEAFF
DNA: TGTGCCAGCAGCCGTAACACTGAAGCTTTCTTT

J: TRBJ2-1
size: -
V: TRBV7-7
D: -
CDR3: CASSSGYGSYNEQFF
DNA: TGTGCCAGCAGCTCGGGATACGGGAGCTACAATGAGCAGTTCTTC

J: TRBJ1-6
size: few
V: TRBV6-5
D: TRBD1
CDR3: CASSATGTGDSPLHF
DNA: TGTGCCAGCAGTGCCACCGGGACAGGGGATTCACCCCTCCACTTT

J: TRBJ1-3
size: -
V: TRBV7-2
D: -
CDR3: CASSLVTGGNTIYF
DNA: TGTGCCAGCAGCTTAGTAACAGGAGGAAACACCATATATTTT

J: TRBJ2-2
size: -
V: TRBV7-8
D: -
CDR3: CASRRTGIAGELFF
DNA: TGTGCCAGCAGACGGACGGGGATCGCCGGGGAGCTGTTTTTT

J: TRBJ2-7
size: few
V: TRBV7-5
D: -
CDR3: CARSFSRDSSYEQYF
DNA: TGTGCCAGAAGCTTCAGCCGGGACAGCTCCTACGAGCAGTACTTC

J: TRBJ2-3
size: -
V: TRBV10-3
D: TRBD2
CDR3: CASRLAGPNTQYF
DNA: TGTGCCAGCCGACTAGCGGGGCCAAATACGCAGTATTTT

J: TRBJ1-2
size: few
V: TRBV5-4
D: TRBD1
CDR3: CASSLASAGGAGYGYTF
DNA: TGTGCCAGCAGCTTGGCCTCAGCAGGGGGCGCGGGCTATGGCTACACCTTC

J: TRBJ2-2
size: few
V: TRBV5-4
D: TRBD1
CDR3: CASRTPGQGEAGELFF
DNA: TGTGCCAGCAGAACACCGGGACAGGGGGAGGCCGGGGAGCTGTTTTTT

J: TRBJ1-6
size: once
V: TRBV27
D: TRBD1
CDR3: CASRQGTAYNSPLHF
DNA: TGTGCCAGCAGACAGGGGACAGCCTATAATTCACCCCTCCACTTT

J: TRBJ1-1
size: -
V: TRBV19
D: -
CDR3: CASSILGTEAFF
DNA: TGTGCCAGTAGTATCCTCGGGACTGAAGCTTTCTTT

J: TRBJ1-4
size: -
V: TRBV18
D: -
CDR3: CASSPPDSSGEKLFF
DNA: TGTGCCAGCTCACCTCCCGACAGCTCTGGTGAAAAACTGTTTTTT

J: TRBJ1-6
size: -
V: TRBV7-2
D: -
CDR3: CASSFTRQGNPNSPLHF
DNA: TGTGCCAGCAGCTTTACCCGGCAGGGAAACCCTAATTCACCCCTCCACTTT

J: TRBJ2-3
size: -
V: TRBV5-4
D: -
CDR3: CASSPAGQTSTDTQYF
DNA: TGTGCCAGCAGTCCCGCTGGACAGACTAGCACAGATACGCAGTATTTT

J: TRBJ1-3
size: -
V: TRBV6-1
D: -
CDR3: CASSVEVGNTIYF
DNA: TGTGCCAGCAGCGTGGAGGTCGGAAACACCATATATTTT